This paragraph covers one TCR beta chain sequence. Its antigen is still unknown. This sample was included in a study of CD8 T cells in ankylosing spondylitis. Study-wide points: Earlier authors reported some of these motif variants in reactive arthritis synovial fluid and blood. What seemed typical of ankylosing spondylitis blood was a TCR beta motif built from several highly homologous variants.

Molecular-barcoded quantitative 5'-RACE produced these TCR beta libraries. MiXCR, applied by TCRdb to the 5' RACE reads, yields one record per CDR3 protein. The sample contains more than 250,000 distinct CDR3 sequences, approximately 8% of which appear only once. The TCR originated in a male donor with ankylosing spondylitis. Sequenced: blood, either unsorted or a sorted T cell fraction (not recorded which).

The CDR3 nucleotides are TGCAGCGCTCGGGGTAGCGGGAGCACAGATACGCAGTATTTT. This translates into CSARGSGSTDTQYF. V gene TRBV29-1 combines with J gene TRBJ2-3, with TRBD2 matching 7 bases. Trimming at V came to 7 bases and at J to 0 bases, leaving 7 bases not matched to a gene. Germline loops: CDR1 SQVTM, CDR2 ANQGSEA. There are 14 residues in the CDR3.